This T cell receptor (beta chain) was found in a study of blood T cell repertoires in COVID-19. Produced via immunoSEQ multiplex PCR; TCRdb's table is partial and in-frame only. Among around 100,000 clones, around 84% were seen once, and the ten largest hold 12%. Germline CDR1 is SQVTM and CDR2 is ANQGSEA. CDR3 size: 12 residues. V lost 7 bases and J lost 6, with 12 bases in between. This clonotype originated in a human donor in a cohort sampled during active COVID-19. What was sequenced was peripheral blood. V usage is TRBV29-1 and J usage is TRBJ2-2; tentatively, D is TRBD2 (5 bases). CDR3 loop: CSGGLSPGELFF. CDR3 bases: TGCAGCGGTGGACTGTCCCCCGGGGAGCTGTTTTTT.